The 2 T cell receptor beta chains given below trace back to one sample, sequenced in a study of long-term antiretroviral therapy in people with HIV. Samples were assayed with immunoSEQ v3.0 at survey level. The assay was immunoSEQ multiplex PCR, and TCRdb's table has in-frame clones only and misses some. This table has tens of thousands of clones, 86% appearing once. Sequences were derived from unsorted PBMCs, sampled about 2.6 years after starting antiretroviral therapy. The receptors derive from a man aged 40-50 years with HIV.

This sequence joins TRBV14 and TRBJ1-2; D is unclear. Germline CDR1 and CDR2: SGHDN and FVKESK. The CDR3 has 13 amino acids. The V and J ends lost 0 bases and 2 bases respectively, with 4 bases between them. The CDR3 region is CASSQEGNYGYTF. Here the CDR3 DNA reads TGTGCCAGCAGCCAAGAGGGGAACTATGGCTACACCTTC.

The chain combines TRBV27 with TRBJ2-7; no clear D gene. The germline V gene encodes CDR1 MNHEY and CDR2 SMNVEV (reference sequence). V shed 0 bases and J shed 2 bases, with 8 bases lying between them. The CDR3 sequence is 14 residues long. The CDR3 DNA reads TGTGCCAGCAGTTTATCCCAGGCCGCCTACGAGCAGTACTTC. Its protein is CASSLSQAAYEQYF.